This TCR beta chain comes out of a study of T cell repertoires in cytomegalovirus infection (dated by TCRdb to the late 2010s). General notes on the study: Donor HLA type was relevant to the analysis, as public TCR beta signatures indicated carriage of CMV infection together with the matching HLA type.

TCRdb lists the instrument as Illumina HiSeq 1500. In-frame beta chains were kept once TCRdb had trimmed the public reads at Q25 with fastp and called clones with MiXCR. Each CDR3 protein gets just one entry, which takes the most common genes and DNA from the rows behind it. This sample has around 250,000 distinct CDR3 sequences in its table, and over 15% of those were observed once. Approximately 44% of the sample goes to the ten largest clones. V lost 2 bases and J lost 0 bases; the stretch between them is 14 bases long. The germline V gene gives CDR1 as MDHEN and CDR2 as SYDVKM. The CDR3, from cysteine to phenylalanine, totals 17 residues. Here the CDR3 DNA is all that survives: 51 bases in frame from base 1. The study at large found these results: The ex vivo response was dominated by HLA-C-restricted CMV-specific TCR beta clonotypes, which also provided the single most frequent clonotype in two of eight donors. In both this cohort and an independent roughly 350-donor cohort, the cumulative frequency of public TCR beta family members distinguished carriers of CMV infection plus the relevant HLA type.

Comment on this clonotype: No antigen is known for it. No base quality values were provided; no much bigger clone lies one nucleotide off.

This TCR was sampled from a human donor in good health (CMV status not recorded). Some clones in this sample may be carry-over from other donors' samples. The chain is made from TRBV28 and TRBJ1-5, with the D gene not confidently named. Material for sequencing was CD8+ T cells from PBMCs. The nucleotide sequence reads as follows: TGTGCCAGCAGTTTAGTGGCTGTGGTGGGTAGCAATCAGCCCCAGCATTTT. It is translated as CASSLVAVVGSNQPQHF.